The present T cell receptor (beta chain) was sequenced within a study of blood T cell repertoires in COVID-19. CDR3 size: 16 residues. Trimming took 5 bases from V and 0 from J, leaving 14 bases between them. The germline CDR1 and CDR2 sequences are SGHDN and FVKESK. Per the authors' pipeline: For nucleated cells, counts were estimated from reference gene primer amplification. This table comes from immunoSEQ multiplex PCR, and its TCRdb copy is limited to in-frame clones, with some not included. Clone size and the V and J calls come from that table; the DNA yielded D and trimming. Of 55,000 to 75,000 clones in the sample, 90% were seen once. The table lists this clone with a count of one.

The sequencing sample was made of peripheral blood. This TCR was recovered from a man aged 60 to 75 with acute or convalescent COVID-19. The gene calls are TRBV14 and TRBJ2-1; D is possibly TRBD1 (5 bases). DNA for the CDR3: TGTGCCAGCAGCAGGGCAGGGTCCCGCTCCTACAATGAGCAGTTCTTC. Amino acid sequence: CASSRAGSRSYNEQFF.